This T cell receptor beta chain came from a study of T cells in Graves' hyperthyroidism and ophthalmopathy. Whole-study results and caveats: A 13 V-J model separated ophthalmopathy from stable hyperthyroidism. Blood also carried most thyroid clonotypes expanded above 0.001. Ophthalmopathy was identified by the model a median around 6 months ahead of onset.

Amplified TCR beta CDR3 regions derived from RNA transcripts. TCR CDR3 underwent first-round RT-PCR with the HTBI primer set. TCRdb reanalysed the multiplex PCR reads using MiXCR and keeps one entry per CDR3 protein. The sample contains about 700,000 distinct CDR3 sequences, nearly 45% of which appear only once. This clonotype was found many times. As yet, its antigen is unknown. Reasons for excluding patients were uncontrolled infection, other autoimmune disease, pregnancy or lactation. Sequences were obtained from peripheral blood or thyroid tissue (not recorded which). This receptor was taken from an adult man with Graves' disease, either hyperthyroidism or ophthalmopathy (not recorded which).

In DNA form, the CDR3 reads TGCGCCAGCAGCTTACAGACAGGCGCGGAGCTGTTTTTT. Amino acid sequence: CASSLQTGAELFF. The chain recombines TRBV5-1 with TRBJ2-2; a possible D gene is TRBD1 (6 bases). The germline V gene has CDR1 SGHRS and CDR2 YFSETQ. Trimming took 2 bases from V and 10 from J, leaving 12 bases between them. The CDR3 is 13 amino acids. Based on the CDR3 plus reference TRBV5-1 and TRBJ2-2, the full variable domain is KAGVTQTPRYLIKTRGQQVTLSCSPISGHRSVSWYQQTPGQGLQFLFEYFSETQRNKGNFPGRFSGRQFSNSRSEMNVSTLELGDSALYLCASSLQTGAELFFGEGSRLTVL.